This T cell receptor beta chain was retrieved from a study of vaccination effects on CD4 cells after COVID-19. V gave up 4 bases and J gave up 0 bases; unmatched junction bases: 11. Looked up from germline, CDR1 is SGHNT and CDR2 is YYREEE (reference sequence). CDR3 length equals 17 residues. Of note for this clone: The antigen is undetermined.

Once cultured for approximately ten days, the cells underwent separation to obtain CD4+ T cells. Participants completed two doses of the BNT162b2 or mRNA-1273 vaccine. Cultures had half their medium replaced with IL-2 medium on days 3 and 7. The data were produced by immunoSEQ multiplex PCR, yet TCRdb's version contains in-frame clones alone and is incomplete. Found here are about 73,000 clones, less than 75% of them singletons; the top ten hold about 2.3%. The receptor's source is a human donor who received a COVID-19 vaccine. The specimen was CD4+ T cells from PBMCs cultured without peptide, collected after COVID-19 vaccination. V and J are TRBV5-4 and TRBJ1-1; 8 bases agree with TRBD1. This chain's CDR3 is CASSTHGQGTMNTEAFF. The CDR3 DNA follows: TGTGCCAGCAGCACACACGGACAGGGAACCATGAACACTGAAGCTTTCTTT.